This TCR beta chain originates from a study of Graves' ophthalmopathy and Graves' hyperthyroidism. Study-wide context: Peripheral blood collection took place at initial diagnosis, before any treatment.

The TCR beta CDR3 regions underwent amplification from RNA transcripts. HTBI primers primed a first-round RT-PCR, and a second-round multiplex PCR followed. MiXCR was run by TCRdb on the multiplex PCR reads, yielding one entry per CDR3 protein. This sample has roughly 400,000 distinct CDR3 sequences; around 16% occur once, and the top ten carry 1.6%. Moderate-to-severe activity, CAS at least 3, NOSPECS at least 4 and duration under 3 months characterized donors with ophthalmopathy. Clinical symptoms and serum thyroxine were used for diagnosis; TRAb, thyroid ultrasound and orbital computed tomography were also relied on. PBMCs originated in about 10 ml of fresh peripheral blood. Unmatched junction bases numbered 1, after V lost 2 bases and J lost 1 base. Per the germline V gene, CDR1 is KGHDR and CDR2 is SFDVKD. This CDR3 has 16 amino acids.

The origin of this receptor is a young woman with Graves' ophthalmopathy. The rearrangement uses TRBV24-1 and TRBJ2-2, with 9 bases lining up with TRBD1. Sequenced: peripheral blood. Here the CDR3 DNA reads TGTGCCACCAGTGATTGGGACAGGGTGAACACCGGGGAGCTGTTTTTT. As protein: CATSDWDRVNTGELFF.